Sequencing of this TCR beta chain was carried out in a study of OX40 agonist ivuxolimab in advanced cancers. The CDR3 loop spans 14 amino acids. J lost 9 bases, V lost 4 bases, and 9 bases had no gene match. In germline, CDR1 is MNHNS, CDR2 SASEGT. Only in-frame clones appear in the TCRdb table, and some are missing; sequencing was by immunoSEQ multiplex PCR. The sample contains 65,000 to 80,000 clones, 92% of which appear only once. This sequence was found in an adult with an advanced solid tumor such as melanoma, head and neck, liver or kidney cancer. The material was CD4+ or CD8+ T cells sorted from blood, obtained in a trial of the OX40 agonist ivuxolimab. This chain links TRBV6-1 with TRBJ2-3, with 8 bases matching TRBD1. DNA for the CDR3: TGTGCCAGCAGTGGGGGACAGGCAACGACGACGCAGTATTTT. Translating gives CASSGGQATTTQYF.